Listed below are T cell receptor beta chains from one sample, sequenced in a study of CD8+CD57+ T cells in acquired aplastic anemia. TCRdb re-analysed the reads in MiXCR, keeping a single row per CDR3 protein. The sample holds about 220,000 distinct CDR3 sequences, around 43% seen once. Sequenced material: sorted CD4+, CD8+, or CD8+CD57+ T cells (not recorded which) from PBMCs. These receptors originate from a human donor with aplastic anemia. Both conserved end residues are trimmed from each CDR3.

CDR3 protein	CDR3 length	V gene	J gene
ASSVAAGGQETQY	13	TRBV9	TRBJ2-5
ASKSGILNTEAF	12	TRBV6-1	TRBJ1-1
ASSQTGGWNEQY	12	TRBV7-6	TRBJ2-7
ASGFLADRPEQY	12	TRBV12-5	TRBJ2-7
SAGSGTPNQPQH	12	TRBV20-1	TRBJ1-5
ATSRGEGHYSNQPQH	15	TRBV15	TRBJ1-5
ASSLVGRGRSPLH	13	TRBV7-8	TRBJ1-6
ASSVAGQGYT	10	TRBV2	TRBJ1-2
SARGLEATYEQY	12	TRBV20-1	TRBJ2-7
ASNPWAETEQF	11	TRBV7-9	TRBJ2-1
SARDFELAGFSTDTQY	16	TRBV20-1	TRBJ2-3
ASSPDLASGSKTDTQY	16	TRBV9	TRBJ2-3
AATGDGEQF	9	TRBV30	TRBJ2-1
ASSLVGTSGELF	12	TRBV7-2	TRBJ2-2
ATSEPDSETQY	11	TRBV24-1	TRBJ2-5
SARSWTSGTWNNEQF	15	TRBV20-1	TRBJ2-1
ASRPGLGSYEQY	12	TRBV7-2	TRBJ2-7
ASSFTGLGYT	10	TRBV5-1	TRBJ1-2
ASTPGVAGELF	11	TRBV7-9	TRBJ2-2
ATSWGTGDGANVLT	14	TRBV15	TRBJ2-6
ASSEQGLGNQPQH	13	TRBV25-1	TRBJ1-5
SATWRQGGYGYT	12	TRBV20-1	TRBJ1-2
ASTLLAGDSSEQY	13	TRBV12-3/TRBV12-4	TRBJ2-7
ASSDSNSHEQF	11	TRBV6-4	TRBJ2-1
ASSIGRSSYEQY	12	TRBV19	TRBJ2-7
ASSLAGGISDTQY	13	TRBV7-8	TRBJ2-3
ATSRAPGGSQPQH	13	TRBV15	TRBJ1-5
ASSQGSQYNSPLH	13	TRBV4-1	TRBJ1-6
ASSGRDRVYEQY	12	TRBV12-3/TRBV12-4	TRBJ2-7
SGSGGWGMNTEAF	13	TRBV29-1	TRBJ1-1
SAYPLSSYNEQF	12	TRBV20-1	TRBJ2-1
ASSQNVATEAF	11	TRBV16	TRBJ1-1
ASTLAGTDGNTIY	13	TRBV7-9	TRBJ1-3
ASSQEMQY	8	TRBV14	TRBJ2-3
SVEVANTGELF	11	TRBV29-1	TRBJ2-2
SVGGGEGTEAF	11	TRBV29-1	TRBJ1-1